This TCR beta chain was sequenced in a study of shared clonotypes between healthy human individuals. Overall study findings and caveats: The study generally estimated greater richness for naive than memory subsets. Non-shared clonotypes showed lower generation probabilities than clonotypes common to all four donors.

The CDR3 contains 15 residues. CDR1 is SNHLY, CDR2 FYNNEI, per germline. Trimming pared 3 bases from V and 7 bases from J, leaving 16 bases between. In the CD4+ fraction, cells were divided into CD45RA+ naive and CD45RA-negative memory subsets. About this clone: No antigen is known for it.

The authors' processing: In the immunoSEQ data, sequences were junction-only and lacked quality scores, so filtering differed. Some clones are missing from TCRdb's copy, which holds only in-frame ones; the method was immunoSEQ multiplex PCR. V and J calls and clone size are those listed in that table; D and trimming were worked out from the DNA. The sample includes 550,000 to 800,000 clones, less than 85% of them seen just once. V usage is TRBV2 and J usage is TRBJ2-1; D tentatively fits TRBD1 or TRBD2 (5 bases each). The source material was memory CD4+ T cells sorted from blood. Stated subset: CD45RA-negative fraction. This receptor was identified in a woman aged 30 to 39 in good health. CDR3 DNA: TGTGCCAGCAGTGAGGTACTAGGGGAAGAAAATGAGCAGTTCTTC. Its translation is CASSEVLGEENEQFF.